Following are 31 T cell receptor beta chains from one sample sequenced in a study of blood T cell repertoires in COVID-19 (dated by TCRdb to about 2020). Library construction relied on the immunoSEQ multiplex PCR assay. The table comes from immuneACCESS by way of TCRdb, which keeps in-frame sequences with V and J called. Part of the clones is missing from these tables; in studies checked, under half for an unresolved V gene and the rest for unknown reasons. The table for this sample lists more than 150,000 clones; around 79% of them were counted only once. The ten biggest clones cover around a sixth of the sample. Sequenced material: peripheral blood. The source of these receptors is a man aged 60-69 years with active or convalescent COVID-19.

The genes are TRBV5-4 and TRBJ2-7; 8 positions agree with TRBD1. This CDR3 has 15 amino acids. Trimming at V came to 4 bases and at J to 3 bases, leaving 9 bases not matched to a gene. The V gene's germline CDR1 is SGHNT and CDR2 YYREEE (reference sequence). In nucleotides, the CDR3 is TGTGCCAGCAGCCGTACCGGGACAGGTAGCTACGAGCAGTACTTC. This sequence encodes CASSRTGTGSYEQYF.

V gene TRBV5-8 combines with J gene TRBJ2-2, with 10 bases fitting TRBD1. Trimming took 5 bases from V and 5 from J; bases not matched to a gene: 12. CDR1 is SGHTS, CDR2 YDEGEE, per germline. The CDR3 is made up of 17 amino acids. The CDR3 DNA is TGTGCCAGCAGATCCTATCGGGACAGGGGCAGGACCGGGGAGCTGTTTTTT. Translation: CASRSYRDRGRTGELFF. Drawing the rest from reference TRBV5-8 and TRBJ2-2, the complete variable domain is EAGVTQSPTHLIKTRGQQATLRCSPISGHTSVYWYQQALGLGLQFLLWYDEGEERNRGNFPPRFSGRQFPNYSSELNVNALELEDSALYLCASRSYRDRGRTGELFFGEGSRLTVL.

This chain uses TRBV10-1 with TRBJ2-7; D call uncertain. CDR3 size: 11 residues. The germline gives CDR1 WNHNN, CDR2 SYGVQD (reference sequence). The V gene lost 11 bases and the J gene lost 6 bases, with 14 bases spanning the gap. The CDR3 DNA is TGCGCCCCCTTTCCGGTTACCGAGCAGTACTTC. Residues: CAPFPVTEQYF.

The J gene is TRBJ2-5, the V gene TRBV18; D might be TRBD1 (6 bases). V was trimmed by 2 bases and J by 9 bases, leaving 19 bases between them. The CDR3 extends over 15 amino acids. Germline CDR1 and CDR2: KGHSH and LQKENI. CDR3 sequence reads: CASSPGRQDQGAQYF. CDR3 coding DNA: TGTGCCAGCTCACCAGGGCGACAGGACCAAGGGGCCCAGTACTTC.

The chain links TRBV5-4 to TRBJ1-6, with D tentatively TRBD1 (6 bases). CDR1 is SGHNT, CDR2 YYREEE, per germline (reference sequence). There are 15 residues in the CDR3. Trimming pared 4 bases from V and 7 bases from J, leaving 15 bases between. CDR3 sequence reads: CASSPGLRGNSPLHF. The CDR3 DNA reads TGTGCCAGCAGCCCCGGACTGAGGGGGAATTCACCCCTCCACTTT.

The chain joins TRBV14 to TRBJ2-1; 8 bases agree with TRBD2. CDR3 length equals 19 residues. In germline, CDR1 is SGHDN, CDR2 FVKESK. V was clipped by 3 bases and J by 0 bases; unmatched bases: 13. CDR3 sequence reads: CASSQRGGGMGSSYNEQFF. CDR3 bases: TGTGCCAGCAGCCAGCGCGGCGGGGGGATGGGGAGCTCCTACAATGAGCAGTTCTTC.

The chain carries TRBV5-1 and TRBJ2-2; TRBD2 agrees at 12 bases. J gave up 5 bases and V 4 bases, and 9 bases lay outside the gene matches. This CDR3 is built from 17 residues. Germline V lookup: CDR1 SGHRS, CDR2 YFSETQ. The CDR3 bases are TGCGCCAGCAGCCTCCGAGCCCTAGCGGGAGGGACCGGGGAGCTGTTTTTT. Its protein product is CASSLRALAGGTGELFF.

The rearrangement uses TRBV5-6 and TRBJ1-6, with D unresolved. The germline V gene encodes CDR1 SGHDT and CDR2 YYEEEE. V was shortened by 2 bases and J by 5 bases, with 8 bases between the two germline ends. The CDR3 spans 14 residues. CDR3 amino acids: CASSFGINNSPLHF. For the CDR3, the DNA is TGTGCCAGCAGCTTCGGGATTAATAATTCACCCCTCCACTTT. Complete variable domain (other parts from reference TRBV5-6 and TRBJ1-6): DAGVTQSPTHLIKTRGQQVTLRCSPKSGHDTVSWYQQALGQGPQFIFQYYEEEERQRGNFPDRFSGHQFPNYSSELNVNALLLGDSALYLCASSFGINNSPLHFGNGTRLTVT.

The chain joins TRBV19 to TRBJ1-1; TRBD1 is a possible D gene (5 bases). This CDR3 spans 13 amino acids. With 7 bases removed from V and 2 bases from J, the gap between germline ends came to 11 bases. Germline V gene sequence: CDR1 LNHDA, CDR2 SQIVND (reference sequence). The CDR3 DNA sequence: TGTGCCAGTATGACAGTTATTAACACTGAAGCTTTCTTT. Protein: CASMTVINTEAFF. Full variable domain (missing parts from reference TRBV19 and TRBJ1-1): DGGITQSPKYLFRKEGQNVTLSCEQNLNHDAMYWYRQDPGQGLRLIYYSQIVNDFQKGDIAEGYSVSREKKESFPLTVTSAQKNPTAFYLCASMTVINTEAFFGQGTRLTVV.

Written as DNA, the CDR3 is TGTGCCAGCAGTCTAACAGGGCAAGGGGCCAACGTCCTGACTTTC. Translating it yields CASSLTGQGANVLTF. V gene TRBV28 combines with J gene TRBJ2-6; D is perhaps TRBD1 (6 bases). Germline V CDR1 and CDR2: MDHEN, SYDVKM. This CDR3 spans 15 amino acids. V dropped 5 bases and J dropped 4 bases, with 12 bases sitting between them.

CDR3 in amino acids: CASSLQGYGNSPLHF. CDR3 DNA sequence: TGTGCCAGCAGCCTCCAGGGGTACGGTAATTCACCCCTCCACTTT. V gene TRBV11-2 combines with J gene TRBJ1-6, with D tentatively TRBD1 (6 bases). The V end lost 5 bases, the J end lost 6 bases, and 14 bases lay between the germline ends. The length of the CDR3 is 15 residues. Germline CDR1 SGHAT, CDR2 FQNNGV.

This rearrangement joins TRBV4-1 to TRBJ1-2, with D unclear. CDR3 length: 15 amino acids. Looked up from germline, CDR1 is MGHRA and CDR2 is YSYEKL. The V gene lost 1 base and the J gene lost 4 bases, with 13 bases spanning the gap. DNA of the CDR3: TGCGCCAGCAGCCAAGTTGGTGGAGGGATCTATGGCTACACCTTC. It encodes CASSQVGGGIYGYTF.

V is TRBV4-1 and J is TRBJ2-1; 8 positions match TRBD1. CDR1 and CDR2 (germline): MGHRA, YSYEKL. Trimming cost V 1 base and J 8 bases; bases outside gene matches: 19. This CDR3 comprises 19 residues. CDR3 nucleotide sequence: TGCGCCAGCAGCCAAGGGGGCAGGGGGCGCTTCGAGCCGGTGGATGAGCAGTTCTTC. Translated: CASSQGGRGRFEPVDEQFF.

The chain employs TRBV4-2 and TRBJ2-7; TRBD1 aligns across 11 bases. Germline CDR1 and CDR2: LGHNA and YNFKEQ. The CDR3 sequence is 15 residues long. V lost 2 bases and J lost 5; bases outside the gene matches: 5. CDR3 region: CASSQSDRGPNEQYF. In DNA, the CDR3 is TGTGCCAGCAGCCAATCGGACAGGGGGCCCAACGAGCAGTACTTC.

This chain links TRBV9 with TRBJ2-1, with TRBD2 matching 10 bases. The germline gives CDR1 SGDLS, CDR2 YYNGEE. V shed 5 bases, J shed 5 bases, and the junction held 10 bases outside the gene matches. This CDR3 spans 16 amino acids. This CDR3 is CASREGGLAGDNEQFF. The CDR3, as DNA: TGTGCCAGCAGGGAGGGAGGGCTAGCGGGAGACAATGAGCAGTTCTTC.

This clone was recorded many times. The genes are TRBV28 and TRBJ1-1; no definite D call. This CDR3 is built from 13 residues. Trimming cost V 5 bases and J 4 bases, with 11 bases left between them. Germline V gene data show CDR1 as MDHEN and CDR2 as SYDVKM. This CDR3 reads CASSRPGPTEAFF. The CDR3 DNA follows: TGTGCCAGCAGTAGGCCAGGTCCCACTGAAGCTTTCTTT.

The chain couples TRBV4-1 to TRBJ1-1, with a possible D match to TRBD1 (6 bases). CDR3 length: 14 amino acids. The V end lost 2 bases, the J end lost 5 bases, and 12 bases lay between the germline ends. From germline, CDR1 is MGHRA and CDR2 YSYEKL. The CDR3 region is CASSQWDTGTEAFF. CDR3 DNA sequence: TGCGCCAGCAGCCAATGGGACACAGGGACTGAAGCTTTCTTT.

The chain carries TRBV29-1 and TRBJ2-2, with 12 bases aligning to TRBD2. CDR1 and CDR2 from the germline V gene are SQVTM and ANQGSEA. The CDR3 extends over 16 amino acids. V dropped 2 bases and J dropped 2; count of bases not matched to a gene: 3. In DNA form, the CDR3 reads TGCAGCGTTGAACTAGCGGGAGGGAGTAACACCGGGGAGCTGTTTTTT. This gives the protein CSVELAGGSNTGELFF.

Relative to its sample, this clone is large. The CDR3 protein is CASSLVGLSPNYEQYF. For the CDR3, the DNA is TGTGCCAGCAGCTTAGTGGGCCTGTCCCCTAACTACGAGCAGTACTTC. The rearrangement uses TRBV7-9 and TRBJ2-7; D is uncertain. Germline CDR1 reads SEHNR; CDR2 reads FQNEAQ (reference sequence). This CDR3 region has 16 residues. Deletions cut 1 base from V and 3 bases from J, with 16 bases between.

The chain links TRBV19 to TRBJ2-1; TRBD1 might be the D (7 bases). CDR3 size: 14 residues. The germline V gene has CDR1 LNHDA and CDR2 SQIVND (reference sequence). Trimming cost V 3 bases and J 6 bases, with 12 bases left between them. The CDR3 here is CASSIGGGLNEQFF. In nucleotides, the CDR3 is TGTGCCAGTAGTATTGGAGGGGGCCTCAATGAGCAGTTCTTC.

The CDR3 coding sequence is TGTGCCAGCACCGGGGACAGGGCGGTGAAGGCTGAAGCTTTCTTT. This sequence encodes CASTGDRAVKAEAFF. This chain uses TRBV2 with TRBJ1-1; 9 nucleotides agree with TRBD1. The germline V gene has CDR1 SNHLY and CDR2 FYNNEI. V dropped 7 bases and J dropped 6; count of bases not matched to a gene: 12. The CDR3 is 15 amino acids. Supplemented by reference TRBV2 and TRBJ1-1, the full variable domain reads EPEVTQTPSHQVTQMGQEVILRCVPISNHLYFYWYRQILGQKVEFLVSFYNNEISEKSEIFDDQFSVERPDGSNFTLKIRSTKLEDSAMYFCASTGDRAVKAEAFFGQGTRLTVV.

This chain uses TRBV27 with TRBJ2-7, with 8 bases matching TRBD1. The CDR3 consists of 14 residues. With 3 bases clipped from V and 3 bases from J, the junction kept 4 bases outside the gene matches. Germline values: CDR1 MNHEY, CDR2 SMNVEV (reference sequence). This CDR3 is CASSFAGQGYEQYF. The DNA of the CDR3 is TGTGCCAGCAGTTTTGCAGGACAGGGCTACGAGCAGTACTTC.

CDR3 bases: TGTGCCAGCACCCCCGGGGGAGGGGGAACCGGGGAGCTGTTTTTT. It yields the protein CASTPGGGGTGELFF. The chain couples TRBV6-2 or TRBV6-3 to TRBJ2-2; TRBD2 might be the D (7 bases). Germline V CDR1 and CDR2: MNHEY, SVGEGT. The CDR3 is made up of 15 amino acids. Trimming stripped 7 bases from V and 5 bases from J, with 17 bases between.

J is TRBJ1-1 and V is TRBV6-2 or TRBV6-3; D unresolved. Trimming removed 4 bases at V and 0 bases at J, with 6 bases between. CDR3 length: 13 residues. CDR1 is MNHEY, CDR2 SVGEGT, per germline. CDR3 sequence (DNA): TGTGCCAGCAGTTCCATCATGAACACTGAAGCTTTCTTT. Protein product: CASSSIMNTEAFF.

The chain recombines TRBV9 with TRBJ1-3; possible D gene TRBD1, 6 bases. Germline assignment: CDR1 SGDLS and CDR2 YYNGEE. With 3 bases removed from V and 0 bases from J, the gap between germline ends came to 19 bases. The CDR3 totals 18 residues. The CDR3 nucleotides are TGTGCCAGCAGCGCTAGTCTTTCAGGGGCCTACTCTGGAAACACCATATATTTT. It encodes CASSASLSGAYSGNTIYF.

The rearrangement joins TRBV5-1 to TRBJ2-7, with a possible D match to TRBD1 (5 bases). CDR1 and CDR2 from the germline V gene are SGHRS and YFSETQ. This CDR3 region has 15 residues. Between the trimmed V and J ends, which lost 4 bases and 3 bases, there was a span of 17 bases. The CDR3 nucleotides are TGCGCCAGCAGCACCGACTCAGGGAAAGTCTACGAGCAGTACTTC. Protein: CASSTDSGKVYEQYF.

This clone was seen just once. The gene calls are TRBV27 and TRBJ2-3; D possibly corresponds to TRBD1 (5 bases). The ends were cut back, 2 bases at V and 3 bases at J, with 12 bases in the middle. Germline CDR1 is MNHEY and CDR2 is SMNVEV (reference sequence). This CDR3 is 15 amino acids long. This chain's CDR3 is CASSLVQGFTDTQYF. The CDR3 DNA sequence: TGTGCCAGCAGTTTAGTGCAGGGCTTTACAGATACGCAGTATTTT.

Written as DNA, the CDR3 is TGTGCCAGCAGTTTAGGGACAGGGGGCCGATACTATGGCTACACCTTC. It specifies CASSLGTGGRYYGYTF. This chain links TRBV28 with TRBJ1-2; 12 positions agree with TRBD1. Trimming took 2 bases from V and 3 from J; bases not matched to a gene: 4. Germline V gene lookup returns CDR1 MDHEN and CDR2 SYDVKM. The CDR3 has 16 residues.

The DNA for the CDR3 is TGTGCCAGCAGACGGGGGAGCACAGATACGCAGTATTTT. It encodes CASRRGSTDTQYF. The chain combines TRBV28 with TRBJ2-3; weak D call: TRBD2 (6 bases). The germline V gene has CDR1 MDHEN and CDR2 SYDVKM. Trimming took 6 bases from V and 0 from J, leaving 7 bases between them. The CDR3 has 13 amino acids.

The rearrangement joins TRBV5-1 to TRBJ2-7, with TRBD2 matching 10 bases. The trim removed 5 bases at V and 2 bases at J, leaving 10 bases unmatched. Germline V lookup: CDR1 SGHRS, CDR2 YFSETQ. This CDR3 region has 16 residues. The CDR3 DNA sequence: TGCGCCAGCAGGACTTCTACTAGCGGGAACCCCTACGAGCAGTACTTC. Amino acid sequence: CASRTSTSGNPYEQYF.

This clone was counted a few times. This chain uses TRBV10-3 with TRBJ1-1; TRBD1 agrees at 7 bases. The germline CDR1 and CDR2 sequences are ENHRY and SYGVKD. The length of the CDR3 is 12 residues. The V and J ends lost 4 bases and 10 bases, in that order; junction bases with no gene match: 6. The DNA of the CDR3 is TGTGCCATCAGTGGACAAACAGGGGTAGCTTTCTTT. Residues: CAISGQTGVAFF.